This T cell receptor (beta chain) was documented in a study of shared clonotypes between healthy human individuals. This CDR3 is 14 amino acids long. In germline, CDR1 is SEHNR, CDR2 FQNEAQ (reference sequence). Trimming stripped 6 bases from V and 8 bases from J, with 17 bases between. Original handling: There were no quality scores in the junction-only immunoSEQ sequences, so filtering differed. Clones were read by immunoSEQ multiplex PCR, and TCRdb kept only the in-frame ones, dropping some. V, J and clone size reflect that table, while D and trimming were determined from the DNA. The repertoire holds roughly 2.2 million clones, with less than 95% as singletons. This clone was seen a handful of times.

The specimen was naive CD4+ T cells from PBMCs. Indicated subset: CD45RA+ positively selected. This TCR derives from a man between 18 and 35 years old in good health. Some clones in this sample may be carry-over from other donors' samples. This chain uses TRBV7-9 with TRBJ2-1, with D possibly being TRBD2 (6 bases). Here the CDR3 DNA reads TGTGCCAGCAGAGCCAGCGGGTTTAGCGATGAGCAGTTCTTC. It is translated as CASRASGFSDEQFF.